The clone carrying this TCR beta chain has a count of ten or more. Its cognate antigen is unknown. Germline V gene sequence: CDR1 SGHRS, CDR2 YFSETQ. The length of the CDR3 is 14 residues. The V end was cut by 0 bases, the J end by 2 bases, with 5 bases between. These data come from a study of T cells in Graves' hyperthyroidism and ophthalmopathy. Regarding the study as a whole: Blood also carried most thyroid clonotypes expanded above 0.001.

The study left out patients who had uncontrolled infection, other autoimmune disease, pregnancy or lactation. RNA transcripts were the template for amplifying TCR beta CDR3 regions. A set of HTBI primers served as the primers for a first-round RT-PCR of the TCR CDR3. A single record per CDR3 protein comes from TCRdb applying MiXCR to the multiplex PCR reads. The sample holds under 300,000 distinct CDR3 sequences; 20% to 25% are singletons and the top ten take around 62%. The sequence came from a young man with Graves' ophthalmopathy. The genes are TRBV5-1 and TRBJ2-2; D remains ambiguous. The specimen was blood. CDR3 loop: CASSLGHNTGELFF. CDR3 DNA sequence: TGCGCCAGCAGCTTGGGTCACAACACCGGGGAGCTGTTTTTT. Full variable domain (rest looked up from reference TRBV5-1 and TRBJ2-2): KAGVTQTPRYLIKTRGQQVTLSCSPISGHRSVSWYQQTPGQGLQFLFEYFSETQRNKGNFPGRFSGRQFSNSRSEMNVSTLELGDSALYLCASSLGHNTGELFFGEGSRLTVL.